This T cell receptor beta chain is from a study of brain T cells in children with intractable seizures. TCRdb keeps only in-frame clones here, not all; method: immunoSEQ multiplex PCR. The table has approximately 330,000 clones, over 90% seen once; the top ten hold 5.7%. V shed 0 bases, J shed 1 base, and the junction held 2 bases outside the gene matches. Germline V lookup: CDR1 SGHDT, CDR2 YYEEEE. This CDR3 has 15 amino acids. As to time point: blood from clinic visit 5 months post-surgery; TSC patient then seizure free. The sequence derives from a boy in the first two years of life with tuberous sclerosis and intractable seizures. This chain joins TRBV5-6 and TRBJ2-7; 9 nucleotides line up with TRBD1. This specimen was peripheral blood, taken roughly 5 months after surgery. The CDR3 here is CASSLVTGGSYEQYF. The DNA for the CDR3 is TGTGCCAGCAGCTTGGTGACAGGGGGTTCCTACGAGCAGTACTTC.